Listed below are T cell receptor beta chains from one sample, sequenced in a study of shared clonotypes between healthy human individuals. Measured with immunoSEQ multiplex PCR; TCRdb has only the in-frame clones, and not every one. In the table there are about 2,100,000 clones, under 95% of which are singletons. What was sequenced was naive CD8+ T cells from PBMCs. Every receptor here comes from a man aged 18 to 29 in good health. Some clones in this sample may be carry-over from other donors' samples. The CDR3 runs from the conserved cysteine through the conserved F or W. Fields, in order: V gene, J gene, CDR3 protein.

V: TRBV7-9
J: TRBJ2-3
CDR3: CASSLAWTGSTDTQYF

V: TRBV4-3
J: TRBJ2-2
CDR3: CASSPGVTGELFF

V: TRBV4-2
J: TRBJ2-7
CDR3: CASSHIPPGTGVFYEQYF

V: TRBV6-6
J: TRBJ2-1
CDR3: CASRTEGGEQFF

V: TRBV7-9
J: TRBJ2-2
CDR3: CASSGPKGEVAGELFF

V: TRBV5-1
J: TRBJ2-7
CDR3: CASSLDLRGNYEQYF

V: TRBV4-3
J: TRBJ2-7
CDR3: CASSQAPNYEQYF

V: TRBV28
J: TRBJ2-1
CDR3: CASSLPDLLNNEQFF

V: TRBV15
J: TRBJ1-2
CDR3: CATSGDRGGYGYTF

V: TRBV27
J: TRBJ1-5
CDR3: CASGQPQHF